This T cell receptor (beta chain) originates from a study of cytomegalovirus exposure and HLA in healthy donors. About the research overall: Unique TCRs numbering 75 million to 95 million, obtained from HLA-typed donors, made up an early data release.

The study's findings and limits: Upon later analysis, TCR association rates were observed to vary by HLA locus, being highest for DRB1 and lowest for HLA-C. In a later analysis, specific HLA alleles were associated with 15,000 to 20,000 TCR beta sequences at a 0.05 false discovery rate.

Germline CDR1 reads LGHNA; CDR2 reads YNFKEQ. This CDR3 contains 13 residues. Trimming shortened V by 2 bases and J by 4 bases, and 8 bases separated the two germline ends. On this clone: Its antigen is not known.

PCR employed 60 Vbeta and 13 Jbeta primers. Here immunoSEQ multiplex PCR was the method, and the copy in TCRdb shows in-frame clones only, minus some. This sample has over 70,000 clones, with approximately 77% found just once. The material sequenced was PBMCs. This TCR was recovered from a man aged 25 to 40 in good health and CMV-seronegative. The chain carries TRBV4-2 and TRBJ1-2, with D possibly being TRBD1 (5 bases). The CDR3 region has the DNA TGTGCCAGCAGCCAACAGGGAGGCTATGGCTACACCTTC. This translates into CASSQQGGYGYTF.